A single sample gave rise to the 6 T cell receptor beta chains below, sequenced in a study of control samples from healthy donors and cancer patients. Profiled with immunoSEQ multiplex PCR; TCRdb holds only in-frame clones, not every one. Of over 150,000 clones in the sample, about 90% were seen once. Source material: blood. Receptors were obtained from a woman aged 35 to 49 in good health.

This chain connects TRBV6-6 to TRBJ1-2, with TRBD1 identical over 8 bases. V gave up 10 bases and J gave up 3 bases; unmatched junction bases: 7. This CDR3 has 13 amino acids. Germline V lookup: CDR1 MNHNY, CDR2 SVGAGI (reference sequence). Here the CDR3 reads CATNRGVDYGYTF. As DNA, the CDR3 is TGTGCCACGAACAGGGGGGTCGACTATGGCTACACCTTC.

The rearrangement joins TRBV4-1 to TRBJ2-4; tentatively, D is TRBD1 (5 bases). The CDR3 loop spans 16 amino acids. The germline V gene encodes CDR1 MGHRA and CDR2 YSYEKL. Trimming took off 2 bases at V and 0 bases at J, with 11 bases between the two ends. The CDR3: CASSQRQPLAKNIQYF. The CDR3 region has the DNA TGCGCCAGCAGCCAACGACAGCCCCTAGCCAAAAACATTCAGTACTTC.

CDR3 DNA: TGCGCCAGCAGCCAACCGAGACGGAAGATTAACTATGGCTACACCTTC. Amino acids: CASSQPRRKINYGYTF. The chain carries TRBV4-1 and TRBJ1-2, with D hard to call. Looked up from germline, CDR1 is MGHRA and CDR2 is YSYEKL. The CDR3 has 16 amino acids. The V end was cut by 2 bases, the J end by 1 base, with 14 bases between.

This sequence joins TRBV3-1 (or the pseudogene TRBV3-2) and TRBJ2-3, with D unresolved. V was clipped by 0 bases and J by 5 bases, with 9 bases between them. The CDR3 length is 14 residues. Germline V gene lookup returns CDR1 LGHDT and CDR2 YNNKEL (reference sequence). The CDR3 reads CASSQDLAGDTQYF. CDR3 DNA sequence: TGTGCCAGCAGCCAAGACTTAGCAGGAGATACGCAGTATTTT.

V gene TRBV19 combines with J gene TRBJ1-2; a possible D gene is TRBD1 (6 bases). This CDR3 has 15 amino acids. Trimming removed 1 base at V and 3 bases at J, with 12 bases between. Germline V gene data show CDR1 as LNHDA and CDR2 as SQIVND (reference sequence). DNA for the CDR3: TGTGCCAGTAGTATAGCCCAGGACAGCTACTATGGCTACACCTTC. It specifies CASSIAQDSYYGYTF.

This sequence joins TRBV10-3 and TRBJ1-3, with D maybe TRBD1 (6 bases). Germline V CDR1 and CDR2: ENHRY, SYGVKD. The CDR3 totals 12 residues. Trimming left V 8 bases short and J 8 bases short, with 13 bases between. The CDR3 DNA reads as TGTGCCATCGGAGGGGGAGTGGACACCATATATTTT. Translating gives CAIGGGVDTIYF.